These T cell receptor beta chains were read from a single sample in a study of T-cell reconstitution after alpha-beta-depleted transplantation in children. TCRdb ran MiXCR on the PCR reads and lists one entry per CDR3 protein. This table has hundreds of thousands of distinct CDR3 sequences, approximately 30% appearing once. The starting material was PBMCs from the stem cell graft donor, obtained from the stem cell graft. Receptor source: a human donor who donated a stem cell graft to a child with aplastic anemia. Both conserved end residues are part of each CDR3. The order of the fields is CDR3 length, J gene, V gene, D gene, clone size, CDR3 DNA, CDR3 protein. The D gene is left open where the match is weak. Rows give clone size only sometimes, using once, few, many, or a class for an expanded clone.

length: 12; J: TRBJ1-1; V: TRBV7-8; D: NA; size: few; DNA: TGTGCCAGCAGCCACCGGAACACTGAAGCTTTCTTT; CDR3: CASSHRNTEAFF
length: 15; J: TRBJ1-3; V: TRBV5-5; D: NA; size: NA; DNA: TGTGCCAGCAGCCAGCGGGAGGGGACTGGAAACACCATATATTTT; CDR3: CASSQREGTGNTIYF
length: 12; J: TRBJ2-1; V: TRBV29-1; D: TRBD1; size: few; DNA: TGCAGCGGGGGGGACAGGGACAATGAGCAGTTCTTC; CDR3: CSGGDRDNEQFF
length: 15; J: TRBJ1-6; V: TRBV12-3/TRBV12-4; D: NA; size: few; DNA: TGTGCCAGCAGTTTTTGGGGGGGGGATAATTCACCCCTCCACTTT; CDR3: CASSFWGGDNSPLHF
length: 15; J: TRBJ2-1; V: TRBV19; D: NA; size: few; DNA: TGTGCCAGTAGTATCTCCATGAGCTCCTACAATGAGCAGTTCTTC; CDR3: CASSISMSSYNEQFF
length: 14; J: TRBJ1-4; V: TRBV7-2; D: NA; size: NA; DNA: TGTGCCAGCAGCAACCCGGGCCCGAATGAAAAACTGTTTTTT; CDR3: CASSNPGPNEKLFF
length: 14; J: TRBJ2-7; V: TRBV9; D: TRBD1; size: few; DNA: TGTGCCAGCAGCGTGGAGGGACAGGGGTACGAGCAGTACTTC; CDR3: CASSVEGQGYEQYF
length: 13; J: TRBJ1-5; V: TRBV12-3/TRBV12-4; D: NA; size: few; DNA: TGTGCCAGCAGTTTTAACAGCAATCAGCCCCAGCATTTT; CDR3: CASSFNSNQPQHF
length: 14; J: TRBJ2-5; V: TRBV9; D: TRBD1; size: NA; DNA: TGTGCCAGCAGCGGGGGACAGGGCCTGGAGACCCAGTACTTC; CDR3: CASSGGQGLETQYF
length: 14; J: TRBJ2-7; V: TRBV4-1; D: NA; size: NA; DNA: TGCGCCAGCAGCCAAGAAGGGGCCTCCTACGAGCAGTACTTC; CDR3: CASSQEGASYEQYF
length: 14; J: TRBJ2-1; V: TRBV20-1; D: NA; size: few; DNA: TGCAGTGCTTCCAGTCCCGGTCGGAACAATGAGCAGTTCTTC; CDR3: CSASSPGRNNEQFF
length: 12; J: TRBJ1-2; V: TRBV29-1; D: NA; size: once; DNA: TGCAGCTCCCGGCAGGCCAGGGGCGGCTACACCTTC; CDR3: CSSRQARGGYTF
length: 17; J: TRBJ2-3; V: TRBV4-3; D: TRBD2; size: few; DNA: TGCGCCAGCAGCGCCCGTACTAGCGGGGCTAGCACAGATACGCAGTATTTT; CDR3: CASSARTSGASTDTQYF
length: 14; J: TRBJ1-3; V: TRBV20-1; D: NA; size: NA; DNA: TGCAGTGCTAGAGAACACAGCTCTGGAAACACCATATATTTT; CDR3: CSAREHSSGNTIYF
length: 14; J: TRBJ2-7; V: TRBV13; D: NA; size: NA; DNA: TGTGCCAGCAGCGGTCGGATAAAGACTTACGAGCAGTACTTC; CDR3: CASSGRIKTYEQYF
length: 13; J: TRBJ1-2; V: TRBV20-1; D: NA; size: NA; DNA: TGCAGTGCTAGGGAAGGACGGTCCTATGGCTACACCTTC; CDR3: CSAREGRSYGYTF
length: 13; J: TRBJ1-1; V: TRBV10-1; D: NA; size: many; DNA: TGCGCCAGCAGTGCCTCAGGGAACACTGAAGCTTTCTTT; CDR3: CASSASGNTEAFF
length: 14; J: TRBJ1-5; V: TRBV12-3/TRBV12-4; D: TRBD1; size: few; DNA: TGTGCCAGCAGTTTTACAGGGGGCAATCAGCCCCAGCATTTT; CDR3: CASSFTGGNQPQHF
length: 15; J: TRBJ1-5; V: TRBV6-1; D: NA; size: NA; DNA: TGTGCCAGCAGTCAGGACAGTCCTAGCAATCAGCCCCAGCATTTT; CDR3: CASSQDSPSNQPQHF
length: 15; J: TRBJ2-1; V: TRBV19; D: NA; size: NA; DNA: TGTGCCAGTAGTATTGGACAGTTTACATACAATGAGCAGTTCTTC; CDR3: CASSIGQFTYNEQFF
length: 17; J: TRBJ2-2; V: TRBV7-2; D: NA; size: once; DNA: TGTGCCAGCAGCTTAGGACTGTTCGACGGGAACACCGGGGAGCTGTTTTTT; CDR3: CASSLGLFDGNTGELFF
length: 14; J: TRBJ2-2; V: TRBV20-1; D: NA; size: many; DNA: TGCAGTGCTAGGAGAGGGTTTCAAACCGGGGAGCTGTTTTTT; CDR3: CSARRGFQTGELFF
length: 15; J: TRBJ2-5; V: TRBV5-1; D: NA; size: NA; DNA: TGCGCCAGCGGTAAAGAAGGGGGAGTGATTGAGACCCAGTACTTC; CDR3: CASGKEGGVIETQYF
length: 21; J: TRBJ1-6; V: TRBV18; D: TRBD1; size: few; DNA: TGTGCCAGCTCACCCTTCCAGGACAGGCCCGGAGAGAGCTCCTATAATTCACCCCTCCACTTT; CDR3: CASSPFQDRPGESSYNSPLHF
length: 14; J: TRBJ1-1; V: TRBV20-1; D: NA; size: NA; DNA: TGCAGTGCTACCGACGGGGGCATGAACACTGAAGCTTTCTTT; CDR3: CSATDGGMNTEAFF
length: 14; J: TRBJ2-5; V: TRBV9; D: NA; size: NA; DNA: TGTGCCAGCAGCGTAGCCCCCGGGAGCGAGACCCAGTACTTC; CDR3: CASSVAPGSETQYF
length: 14; J: TRBJ1-2; V: TRBV9; D: NA; size: NA; DNA: TGTGCCAGCAGCGTAGCGGGTCTTAACTATGGCTACACCTTC; CDR3: CASSVAGLNYGYTF
length: 14; J: TRBJ2-1; V: TRBV20-1; D: TRBD2; size: few; DNA: TGCAGTGCTCCCCTAGCGGGAGTCGATTATGAGCAGTTCTTC; CDR3: CSAPLAGVDYEQFF
length: 13; J: TRBJ1-1; V: TRBV29-1; D: NA; size: few; DNA: TGCAGCGTTGAGTGGCAGGGTGTCACTGAAGCTTTCTTT; CDR3: CSVEWQGVTEAFF
length: 17; J: TRBJ2-5; V: TRBV7-2; D: TRBD2; size: NA; DNA: TGTGCCAGCAGCTTAGGGGTTGGGCTAGCGGGAGTGGAGACCCAGTACTTC; CDR3: CASSLGVGLAGVETQYF
length: 13; J: TRBJ1-2; V: TRBV7-2; D: NA; size: NA; DNA: TGTGCCAGCAGCTTCGGGGTAAACTATGGCTACACCTTC; CDR3: CASSFGVNYGYTF